A selection of T cell receptor beta chains follows, all from one sample in a study of blood T cells in healthy people across ages. MiXCR, run by TCRdb on the 5' RACE reads, gives a single entry per CDR3 protein. The sample includes about a million distinct CDR3 sequences, around 49% seen only once; the top ten take over 10%. Source material: blood. The receptor source for this set is a man aged 25-45 years in good health. The CDR3 runs from the conserved cysteine through the conserved F or W. Clone size, where shown, is once, few, many, or a class for clones that have expanded.

TRBV20-1,NA,TRBJ2-7,CSAERGSYEQYF
TRBV20-1,NA,TRBJ1-6,CSAVITNSYNSPLHF
TRBV29-1,NA,TRBJ2-3,CSVLGRSTDTQYF
TRBV20-1,NA,TRBJ2-1,CSAGFIAGSYDEQFF
TRBV28,NA,TRBJ2-1,CASSAPAGASNEQFF
TRBV12-3/TRBV12-4,many,TRBJ2-3,CASTPGVGASSTDTQYF
TRBV21-1,few,TRBJ2-5,CASSNQQGGETQYF
TRBV10-3,many,TRBJ1-6,CAISGRENSPLHF
TRBV4-1,few,TRBJ2-7,CASSQLSSRGYEQYF
TRBV6-6,few,TRBJ2-3,CASAPGPDTQYF
TRBV4-1,many,TRBJ1-2,CASSQDPQGSNYGYTF
TRBV29-1,NA,TRBJ2-1,CGVEGRANYNEQFF
TRBV29-1,few,TRBJ2-1,CSVETGRGFDNEQFF
TRBV5-1,NA,TRBJ1-1,CASSFETTSGGAFF
TRBV12-3/TRBV12-4,NA,TRBJ1-1,CASRDHGRVNTEAFF
TRBV12-3/TRBV12-4,NA,TRBJ1-2,CASSQTDPMYGYTF
TRBV3-1,NA,TRBJ2-5,CASSLWLSNEQYF
TRBV10-3,few,NA,CAISESTLETQYF
TRBV6-6,NA,NA,CASSDLGRDEQYF
TRBV29-1,few,TRBJ2-5,CSVRTTQHEQYF
TRBV12-3/TRBV12-4,NA,TRBJ2-1,CASSSPLASIHNEQFF
TRBV6-1,NA,TRBJ1-4,CASRNPGGDEELFF
TRBV7-6,many,TRBJ2-7,CASSATGTGVYEQYF
TRBV11-3,NA,TRBJ2-1,CASSIAVYNEQFF
TRBV10-3,NA,NA,CAISESTVVGQETQYF
TRBV5-1,NA,TRBJ1-1,CASSIGQANTEAFF
TRBV6-1,NA,TRBJ1-2,CASSEWAASNYGYTF
TRBV4-1,NA,TRBJ2-7,CASRTDRDSYEQYF
TRBV5-1,few,TRBJ2-3,CASSLGPQRTQYF
TRBV3-1,few,TRBJ1-5,CASSQDKGYQPQHF
TRBV4-3,few,TRBJ1-2,CASSQPGQGEDGYTF
TRBV7-9,NA,TRBJ2-5,CASSYGGPIQETQYF
TRBV6-4,NA,TRBJ2-1,CASSDSWGLNNEQFF
TRBV11-1,few,TRBJ1-6,CASSHDRDQSPLHF
TRBV29-1,NA,TRBJ2-1,CSVEGEAGMNGQFF
TRBV7-2,few,TRBJ1-5,CASSRREDGNQPQHF
TRBV28,NA,TRBJ2-3,CASSLPGGSRDTQYF
TRBV12-3/TRBV12-4,few,TRBJ2-3,CASSAQRGSDTQYF
TRBV3-1,few,TRBJ2-1,CASSQENRVYEQFF
TRBV4-3,few,TRBJ2-7,CASSQDRGAPYEQYF
TRBV6-4,few,TRBJ2-7,CASSALVTSEQYF
TRBV10-3,few,TRBJ1-6,CAISEGLGGNSPLHF
TRBV6-1,NA,NA,CASSAQGAWYEQYF
TRBV28,NA,TRBJ2-4,CASSGSELAKNIQYF
TRBV7-8,NA,TRBJ1-2,CASSLVDRLNSNYGYTF
TRBV27,NA,TRBJ2-1,CASTMRGQGYNEQFF
TRBV24-1,NA,TRBJ2-1,CATSDVDGGSYNEQFF
TRBV12-3/TRBV12-4,few,TRBJ1-5,CASSPDREVQPQHF
TRBV20-1,NA,TRBJ2-5,CSASSVETQYF
TRBV28,NA,TRBJ1-5,CASTPQGFRDQPQHF
TRBV4-1,NA,TRBJ2-5,CASSQVTEETQYF
TRBV4-1,NA,TRBJ1-2,CASSRGEGTNYGYTF
TRBV9,few,TRBJ2-1,CASSTYSYNEQFF
TRBV5-6,many,TRBJ2-5,CASSLGQPQETQYF
TRBV12-3/TRBV12-4,NA,TRBJ2-2,CASSPRPRGELFF